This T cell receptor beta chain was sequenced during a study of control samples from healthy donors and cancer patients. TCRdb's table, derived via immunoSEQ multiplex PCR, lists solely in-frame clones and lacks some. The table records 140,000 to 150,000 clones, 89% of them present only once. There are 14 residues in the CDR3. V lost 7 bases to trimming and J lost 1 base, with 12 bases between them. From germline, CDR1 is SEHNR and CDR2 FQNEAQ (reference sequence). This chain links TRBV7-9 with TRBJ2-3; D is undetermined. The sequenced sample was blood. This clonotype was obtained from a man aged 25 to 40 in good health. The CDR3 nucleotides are TGTGCCAGCACTAGGGATAGGGGCACAGATACGCAGTATTTT. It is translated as CASTRDRGTDTQYF.